The next 25 T cell receptor beta chains were all read from a single sample in a study of blood T cell repertoires in COVID-19. Libraries were prepared by immunoSEQ multiplex PCR; TCRdb keeps only in-frame clonotypes and omits some of them. The sample has some 230,000 clones; approximately 82% are singletons. The sample was PBMCs or T cells enriched from blood (not recorded which). The receptors come from a man in his forties who had recovered from COVID-19.

The CDR3 sequence is CASTPNRGLGNEKLFF. CDR3 in DNA: TGTGCCAGCACCCCTAACAGGGGGCTTGGTAATGAAAAACTGTTTTTT. The chain uses TRBV28 and TRBJ1-4; TRBD1 aligns across 9 bases. The V gene's germline CDR1 is MDHEN and CDR2 SYDVKM. The CDR3 loop spans 16 amino acids. V was clipped by 7 bases and J by 4 bases; unmatched bases: 10.

This chain uses TRBV3-1 (or the pseudogene TRBV3-2) with TRBJ1-3; possibly TRBD1 for D (5 bases). Germline V CDR1 and CDR2: LGHDT, YNNKEL (reference sequence). Between the trimmed V and J ends, which lost 2 bases and 2 bases, there was a span of 7 bases. CDR3 length equals 14 residues. The CDR3 sequence is CASSQPGPGNTIYF. The CDR3 DNA is TGTGCCAGCAGCCAACCAGGGCCTGGAAACACCATATATTTT.

The chain has TRBV5-4 and TRBJ1-1, with a possible D match to TRBD1 (6 bases). V was clipped by 2 bases and J by 8 bases, with 13 bases between them. The germline CDR1 and CDR2 sequences are SGHNT and YYREEE (reference sequence). CDR3 length: 13 amino acids. The CDR3 loop is CASSFGGAVEAFF. The CDR3 region has the DNA TGTGCCAGCAGCTTTGGGGGGGCAGTGGAAGCTTTCTTT. Full variable domain (missing parts from reference TRBV5-4 and TRBJ1-1): ETGVTQSPTHLIKTRGQQVTLRCSSQSGHNTVSWYQQALGQGPQFIFQYYREEENGRGNFPPRFSGLQFPNYSSELNVNALELDDSALYLCASSFGGAVEAFFGQGTRLTVV.

This clone occurred a few times. V usage is TRBV6-1 and J usage is TRBJ1-2; 9 bases line up with TRBD1. This CDR3 region has 15 residues. Germline V gives CDR1 MNHNS, CDR2 SASEGT. Losses at the gene ends were 6 bases for V and 3 bases for J; bases not matched to a gene: 8. For the CDR3, the DNA is TGTGCCAGCAGCAGCCCACAGGGGGCCTACTATGGCTACACCTTC. Amino acids: CASSSPQGAYYGYTF.

This chain uses TRBV28 with TRBJ2-2; 7 bases agree with TRBD1. CDR1 MDHEN and CDR2 SYDVKM come from the germline V gene. The length of the CDR3 is 14 residues. The J segment lost 6 bases and the V segment lost 5 bases, leaving 6 bases of the junction unmatched. The CDR3 DNA reads TGTGCCAGCAGTAGGGGGCCTGCGGCCGGGGAGCTGTTTTTT. Its translation is CASSRGPAAGELFF.

This rearrangement joins TRBV6-5 to TRBJ2-5; 8 positions match TRBD2. V lost 6 bases to trimming and J lost 5 bases; unmatched junction nucleotides: 11. The germline V gene encodes CDR1 MNHEY and CDR2 SVGAGI. CDR3 length equals 15 residues. CDR3 protein: CASSRLKAGAETQYF. The CDR3 DNA is TGTGCCAGCAGCCGCCTAAAAGCGGGGGCGGAGACCCAGTACTTC.

At least ten counts were recorded for this clone. J is TRBJ2-2 and V is TRBV18; D might be TRBD2 (6 bases). Trimming pared 1 base from V and 4 bases from J, leaving 10 bases between. Germline assignment: CDR1 KGHSH and CDR2 LQKENI. The CDR3 is 15 amino acids. This CDR3 is CASSPRLGGTGELFF. Written as DNA, the CDR3 is TGTGCCAGCTCACCACGACTGGGGGGCACCGGGGAGCTGTTTTTT.

The chain couples TRBV9 to TRBJ1-1; no clear D. The CDR3 totals 16 residues. Germline CDR1 is SGDLS and CDR2 is YYNGEE. Trimming stripped 2 bases from V and 4 bases from J, with 18 bases between. CDR3 residues: CASSVVMSPGGTEAFF. The CDR3 coding sequence is TGTGCCAGCAGCGTGGTGATGAGTCCGGGAGGCACTGAAGCTTTCTTT.

The chain links TRBV7-6 to TRBJ2-2; no firm D call. CDR1 and CDR2 (germline): SGHVS, FNYEAQ. The V end was cut by 5 bases, the J end by 5 bases, with 9 bases between. The CDR3 is 13 amino acids. The CDR3 nucleotides are TGTGCCAGCAGCCCACGAGTAACCGGGGAGCTGTTTTTT. Translated: CASSPRVTGELFF.

This chain joins TRBV6-1 and TRBJ1-2, with 8 bases fitting TRBD1. The CDR3 extends over 15 amino acids. CDR1 MNHNS and CDR2 SASEGT come from the germline V gene. J was trimmed by 6 bases and V by 0 bases; bases with no gene match: 6. The CDR3 sequence: CASSEAGQVYDGYTF. The CDR3, as DNA: TGTGCCAGCAGTGAAGCGGGACAGGTTTATGATGGCTACACCTTC.

Here the CDR3 reads CASSYRGSAEAFF. The CDR3, as DNA: TGCGCCAGCAGCTATAGGGGGTCTGCTGAAGCTTTCTTT. The J gene is TRBJ1-1, the V gene TRBV4-1; a weak D match, TRBD1 (6 bases). Germline loops: CDR1 MGHRA, CDR2 YSYEKL. The V end was cut by 5 bases, the J end by 6 bases, with 13 bases between. The CDR3 extends over 13 amino acids.

This sequence joins TRBV7-3 and TRBJ1-3, with TRBD1 identical over 7 bases. The CDR3 contains 16 residues. Germline V gene lookup returns CDR1 SGHTA and CDR2 FQGTGA. V was clipped by 5 bases and J by 4 bases; unmatched bases: 11. This CDR3 reads CASSPLPGQPGNTIYF. As DNA, the CDR3 is TGTGCCAGCAGCCCTTTACCGGGACAGCCAGGAAACACCATATATTTT. Based on the CDR3 plus reference TRBV7-3 and TRBJ1-3, the full variable domain is GAGVSQTPSNKVTEKGKYVELRCDPISGHTALYWYRQSLGQGPEFLIYFQGTGAADDSGLPNDRFFAVRPEGSVSTLKIQRTERGDSAVYLCASSPLPGQPGNTIYFGEGSWLTVV.

V is TRBV4-3 and J is TRBJ1-6; perhaps TRBD1 as D (5 bases). Trimming shortened V by 0 bases and J by 9 bases, and 15 bases separated the two germline ends. Germline CDR1 LGHNA, CDR2 YSLEER. This CDR3 spans 16 amino acids. CDR3 region: CASSQDPGGNISPLHF. In DNA, the CDR3 is TGCGCCAGCAGCCAAGATCCGGGGGGAAATATTTCACCCCTCCACTTT.

The J gene is TRBJ1-2, the V gene TRBV18; 11 bases line up with TRBD1. Trimming took 4 bases from V and 6 from J; bases not matched to a gene: 1. Germline V gene data show CDR1 as KGHSH and CDR2 as LQKENI. The CDR3 consists of 13 residues. CDR3 bases: TGTGCCAGCTCACTGGGACAGGGGGATGGCTACACCTTC. This encodes CASSLGQGDGYTF.

This chain uses TRBV12-3 or TRBV12-4 with TRBJ1-2; perhaps TRBD1 as D (5 bases). Trimming removed 5 bases from V and 8 bases from J, with 9 bases in between. The CDR3 has 11 residues. In DNA, the CDR3 is TGTGCCAGCAGTACCGCAGGGGGCTACACCTTC. It codes for CASSTAGGYTF.

J is TRBJ2-5 and V is TRBV5-1; tentatively, D is TRBD1 (5 bases). Between the trimmed V and J ends, which lost 0 bases and 5 bases, there was a span of 11 bases. The CDR3 is 14 residues long. CDR1 is SGHRS and CDR2 is YFSETQ in the germline V gene. Here the CDR3 DNA reads TGCGCCAGCAGCTTGGCGGCCAGGGCGGAGACCCAGTACTTC. It specifies CASSLAARAETQYF.

The CDR3 loop reads CASSLPQGGGYTF. The DNA for the CDR3 is TGTGCCAGCAGCCTCCCACAGGGGGGTGGCTACACCTTC. The V and J genes are TRBV3-1 (or the pseudogene TRBV3-2) and TRBJ1-2; TRBD1 aligns across 8 bases. In germline, CDR1 is LGHDT, CDR2 YNNKEL (reference sequence). Trimming took 4 bases from V and 7 from J; bases not matched to a gene: 5. The CDR3 is 13 residues long.

The chain combines TRBV7-2 with TRBJ1-2; 11 positions match TRBD1. Germline V gene sequence: CDR1 SGHTA, CDR2 FQGNSA. The ends lost 4 bases at V and 4 bases at J; junction bases unmatched: 8. The CDR3 is 16 residues long. DNA for the CDR3: TGTGCCAGCAGCTCCGGGACAGGGGGACTCCTCTATGGCTACACCTTC. Residues: CASSSGTGGLLYGYTF.

This clone was recorded a few times. The chain uses TRBV2 and TRBJ2-3; D call uncertain. Germline CDR1 is SNHLY and CDR2 is FYNNEI. The length of the CDR3 is 14 residues. Trimming cost V 11 bases and J 5 bases, with 20 bases left between them. CDR3 protein: CAGLAGIIGDTQYF. In DNA form, the CDR3 reads TGTGCCGGATTAGCCGGTATCATAGGAGATACGCAGTATTTT.

This clone has a handful of counts. This chain uses TRBV28 with TRBJ1-5; 9 positions match TRBD1. CDR3 length equals 15 residues. Losses at the gene ends were 5 bases for V and 4 bases for J; bases not matched to a gene: 6. CDR1 is MDHEN and CDR2 is SYDVKM in the germline V gene. The CDR3 spells CASSVPQGANQPQHF. In nucleotides, the CDR3 is TGTGCCAGCAGTGTGCCACAGGGGGCAAATCAGCCCCAGCATTTT.

This clone was seen a few times. V and J are TRBV19 and TRBJ1-1, with D unclear. This CDR3 is built from 16 residues. Germline V gene lookup returns CDR1 LNHDA and CDR2 SQIVND (reference sequence). V shed 2 bases and J shed 3 bases, with 16 bases lying between them. The CDR3 coding sequence is TGTGCCAGTAGTATATATCCCCGAGGGCGGGACACTGAAGCTTTCTTT. Its protein is CASSIYPRGRDTEAFF.

This clone was seen a single time. The rearrangement links TRBV19 to TRBJ1-3; the D is unclear. From germline, CDR1 is LNHDA and CDR2 SQIVND (reference sequence). V was shortened by 4 bases and J by 0 bases, with 7 bases between the two germline ends. This CDR3 is built from 14 residues. CDR3 sequence reads: CASSRPGSGNTIYF. DNA of the CDR3: TGTGCCAGTAGTAGGCCGGGCTCTGGAAACACCATATATTTT. Using reference TRBV19 and TRBJ1-3 for the parts outside the CDR3, the full variable domain is DGGITQSPKYLFRKEGQNVTLSCEQNLNHDAMYWYRQDPGQGLRLIYYSQIVNDFQKGDIAEGYSVSREKKESFPLTVTSAQKNPTAFYLCASSRPGSGNTIYFGEGSWLTVV.

V and J are TRBV30 and TRBJ2-6; perhaps TRBD1 as D (5 bases). CDR3 length: 13 amino acids. V lost 5 bases and J lost 4, with 9 bases in between. Germline CDR1 GTSNPN, CDR2 SVGIG (reference sequence). CDR3 loop: CAWQGSGANVLTF. CDR3 DNA: TGTGCCTGGCAGGGCTCCGGGGCCAACGTCCTGACTTTC.

The gene calls are TRBV9 and TRBJ2-3; possible D gene TRBD2, 6 bases. V was trimmed by 4 bases and J by 6 bases, leaving 12 bases between them. Germline V lookup: CDR1 SGDLS, CDR2 YYNGEE. This CDR3 is built from 13 residues. The CDR3 reads CASSLQLADTQYF. CDR3 coding DNA: TGTGCCAGCAGCCTCCAACTAGCCGATACGCAGTATTTT.

CDR3 coding DNA: TGTGCCTGGACCCAGACTAGCTCCTACGAGCAGTACTTC. This codes for CAWTQTSSYEQYF. The rearrangement uses TRBV30 and TRBJ2-7; D may be TRBD2 (6 bases). Trimming took 4 bases from V and 0 from J, leaving 10 bases between them. Germline V CDR1 and CDR2: GTSNPN, SVGIG (reference sequence). This CDR3 contains 13 residues.